The 8 T cell receptor beta chains below were found in one sample sequenced in a study of T-cell memory formation after mild COVID-19. TCRdb re-analysed the 5' RACE reads in MiXCR, keeping a single row per CDR3 protein. The table lists 150,000 to 200,000 distinct CDR3 sequences, 9.5% to 13% of them singletons. Sequencing was carried out using PBMCs or a T cell subset sorted from them (not recorded which). The receptors stem from a man aged 18 to 29 who had mild COVID-19 (a few samples of this study predate the infection). Cell type and time point are not known.

This clonotype was picked up a small number of times. This chain links TRBV2 with TRBJ1-2; tentative D call: TRBD1 (5 bases). V was cut by 9 bases and J by 4 bases, with 15 bases left in between. The CDR3 covers 13 residues. CDR1 and CDR2 from the germline V gene are SNHLY and FYNNEI. The CDR3 DNA is TGTGCCAGTCCCAAGGGACGCCTCTATGGCTACACCTTC. Its translation: CASPKGRLYGYTF.

The V gene is TRBV5-8, the J gene TRBJ2-5, with D unresolved. Germline CDR1 is SGHTS and CDR2 is YDEGEE. Trimming pared 0 bases from V and 5 bases from J, leaving 8 bases between. The CDR3 loop spans 13 amino acids. CDR3 sequence: CASSLAAWETQYF. Written as DNA, the CDR3 is TGTGCCAGCAGCTTGGCGGCCTGGGAGACCCAGTACTTC.

The genes are TRBV2 and TRBJ1-4; tentatively, D is TRBD1 (5 bases). From germline, CDR1 is SNHLY and CDR2 FYNNEI. The CDR3 is made up of 12 amino acids. With 8 bases removed from V and 7 bases from J, the gap between germline ends came to 11 bases. CDR3: CASQGYSEKLFF. CDR3 DNA: TGTGCCAGCCAGGGTTACAGTGAAAAACTGTTTTTT.

This clonotype was counted many times. The chain joins TRBV11-2 to TRBJ1-2; the match to TRBD1 covers 7 bases. Germline V gene lookup returns CDR1 SGHAT and CDR2 FQNNGV. The ends lost 5 bases at V and 14 bases at J; junction bases unmatched: 11. The CDR3 is made up of 12 amino acids. The CDR3 DNA reads as TGTGCCAGCAGCCCAGACAGGGCGGTCTATACCTTC. Translation gives CASSPDRAVYTF.

The V gene is TRBV6-2 or TRBV6-3, the J gene TRBJ2-7; maybe TRBD2 (6 bases). Trimming pared 5 bases from V and 6 bases from J, leaving 11 bases between. The CDR3 totals 12 residues. CDR1 is MNHEY, CDR2 SVGEGT, per germline. CDR3 sequence reads: CASSRRGGEQYV. Written as DNA, the CDR3 is TGTGCCAGCAGTAGGAGGGGTGGCGAGCAGTACGTC.

The chain links TRBV6-6 to TRBJ2-2; D is possibly TRBD2 (6 bases). CDR3 length equals 14 residues. Trimming shortened V by 2 bases and J by 4 bases, and 8 bases separated the two germline ends. Germline-derived CDR1 and CDR2 are MNHNY and SVGAGI (reference sequence). The CDR3 DNA is TGTGCCAGCAGTTACACGGGGGTCACCGGGGAGCTGTTTTTT. Translated: CASSYTGVTGELFF.

This clonotype was detected a few times. V usage is TRBV7-9 and J usage is TRBJ1-6, with D perhaps matching TRBD1 (6 bases). V dropped 5 bases and J dropped 2 bases, with 16 bases sitting between them. CDR3 size: 17 residues. CDR1 and CDR2 (germline): SEHNR, FQNEAQ (reference sequence). In DNA, the CDR3 is TGTGCCAGCAGCAGCCGCGTGGGGGCCACCTATAATTCACCCCTCCACTTT. Translated: CASSSRVGATYNSPLHF.

This clonotype was counted many times. V gene TRBV5-4 combines with J gene TRBJ2-5; D is undetermined. Germline V gives CDR1 SGHNT, CDR2 YYREEE (reference sequence). This CDR3 has 14 residues. The V end was cut by 0 bases, the J end by 1 base, with 7 bases between. CDR3 sequence (DNA): TGTGCCAGCAGCTTGGGTCGGGTCCAAGAGACCCAGTACTTC. Amino acid sequence: CASSLGRVQETQYF.